One and the same sample provided the 21 T cell receptor beta chains below, sequenced in a study of T cell responses to AZD1222 COVID-19 vaccine. Repertoires were generated with immunoSEQ multiplex PCR, while TCRdb's copy carries only in-frame clones and drops some. The sample has roughly 100,000 clones; 80% to 90% are singletons. The source was peripheral blood, collected on day 0 of AZD1222 vaccination. The receptors originated from an adult in good health.

This chain connects TRBV7-9 to TRBJ2-2; perhaps TRBD2 as D (6 bases). Trimming cost V 4 bases and J 0 bases, with 15 bases left between them. The germline CDR1 and CDR2 sequences are SEHNR and FQNEAQ (reference sequence). CDR3 length equals 17 residues. CDR3 protein: CASSSPQAGSNTGELFF. For the CDR3, the DNA is TGTGCCAGCAGCTCTCCCCAAGCGGGTTCGAACACCGGGGAGCTGTTTTTT. Full variable domain (remainder filled in from reference TRBV7-9 and TRBJ2-2): DTGVSQNPRHKITKRGQNVTFRCDPISEHNRLYWYRQTLGQGPEFLTYFQNEAQLEKSRLLSDRFSAERPKGSFSTLEIQRTEQGDSAMYLCASSSPQAGSNTGELFFGEGSRLTVL.

The rearrangement links TRBV27 to TRBJ2-7; D possibly corresponds to TRBD2 (6 bases). CDR3 length equals 15 residues. Germline V lookup: CDR1 MNHEY, CDR2 SMNVEV (reference sequence). The ends were cut back, 5 bases at V and 1 base at J, with 15 bases in the middle. The CDR3 region has the DNA TGTGCCAGCAGTGCCACTAGCACACCATCCTACGAGCAGTACTTC. Protein product: CASSATSTPSYEQYF.

The chain employs TRBV3-1 (or the pseudogene TRBV3-2) and TRBJ1-3, with a weak D call TRBD1 (5 bases). CDR1 LGHDT and CDR2 YNNKEL come from the germline V gene (reference sequence). Trimming pared 3 bases from V and 4 bases from J, leaving 10 bases between. The CDR3 totals 14 residues. As DNA, the CDR3 is TGTGCCAGCAGCCACCACGGGGGAGGAAACACCATATATTTT. This encodes CASSHHGGGNTIYF.

The rearrangement links TRBV28 to TRBJ2-6, with D hard to call. The CDR3 loop spans 16 amino acids. Germline V gives CDR1 MDHEN, CDR2 SYDVKM. The ends were cut back, 3 bases at V and 1 base at J, with 10 bases in the middle. DNA for the CDR3: TGTGCCAGCAGTTTGCGTGGAAGGTCTGGGGCCAACGTCCTGACTTTC. Amino acids: CASSLRGRSGANVLTF.

This clone was recorded once. V usage is TRBV4-3 and J usage is TRBJ2-1; 9 bases fit TRBD2. CDR1 and CDR2 (germline): LGHNA, YSLEER. The CDR3 extends over 16 amino acids. The ends lost 2 bases at V and 9 bases at J; junction bases unmatched: 11. The CDR3: CASSQSSVAGVGEQFF. The CDR3 DNA reads TGCGCCAGCAGCCAAAGTAGTGTAGCGGGAGTAGGTGAGCAGTTCTTC.

The chain recombines TRBV6-5 with TRBJ2-2, with TRBD2 matching 7 bases. Losses at the gene ends were 0 bases for V and 4 bases for J; bases not matched to a gene: 5. This CDR3 is 16 amino acids long. CDR1 is MNHEY, CDR2 SVGAGI, per germline. CDR3 amino acids: CASSYSLGGSTGELFF. As DNA, the CDR3 is TGTGCCAGCAGTTACTCACTGGGGGGGAGCACCGGGGAGCTGTTTTTT.

This clone appeared a single time. The CDR3 nucleotides read TGTGCCAGCAGCGTAAGTGGTGAGCAGTTCTTC. This encodes CASSVSGEQFF. The chain couples TRBV9 to TRBJ2-1; no firm D call. The CDR3 loop spans 11 amino acids. Trimming removed 1 base at V and 9 bases at J, with 5 bases between. CDR1 and CDR2 (germline): SGDLS, YYNGEE.

The V call is TRBV6-1, the J call TRBJ2-7; no definite D call. Germline loops: CDR1 MNHNS, CDR2 SASEGT. The V end lost 2 bases, the J end lost 4 bases, and 6 bases lay between the germline ends. The CDR3 length is 12 residues. The CDR3 region is CASSESWYEQYF. The CDR3 nucleotides are TGTGCCAGCAGTGAATCCTGGTACGAGCAGTACTTC.

The rearrangement links TRBV18 to TRBJ1-6; D call uncertain. This CDR3 is 16 amino acids long. Trimming stripped 0 bases from V and 7 bases from J, with 13 bases between. CDR1 is KGHSH, CDR2 LQKENI, per germline. This CDR3 reads CASSPPSRRQNSPLHF. The CDR3 DNA reads TGTGCCAGCTCACCACCGTCGCGGAGGCAGAATTCACCCCTCCACTTT. Full variable domain (remainder filled in from reference TRBV18 and TRBJ1-6): NAGVMQNPRHLVRRRGQEARLRCSPMKGHSHVYWYRQLPEEGLKFMVYLQKENIIDESGMPKERFSAEFPKEGPSILRIQQVVRGDSAAYFCASSPPSRRQNSPLHFGNGTRLTVT.

This clone was counted only a few times. The V call is TRBV6-2 or TRBV6-3, the J call TRBJ2-7; TRBD2 is a possible D gene (5 bases). Germline CDR1 and CDR2: MNHEY and SVGEGT. This CDR3 contains 15 residues. V was cut by 3 bases and J by 3 bases, with 15 bases left in between. Written as DNA, the CDR3 is TGTGCCAGCAGTTATGGCTATTCTCGGGACTACGAGCAGTACTTC. It encodes CASSYGYSRDYEQYF.

The chain links TRBV28 to TRBJ1-3; D gene ambiguous. V was cut by 9 bases and J by 0 bases, with 15 bases left in between. CDR3 length: 15 amino acids. In germline, CDR1 is MDHEN, CDR2 SYDVKM. CDR3 coding DNA: TGTGCCAGGCCTGAACTTTCGAGCTCTGGAAACACCATATATTTT. It is translated as CARPELSSSGNTIYF.

CDR3 protein: CASSYSREQYF. The CDR3 nucleotides read TGTGCCAGCAGTTACTCGAGGGAGCAGTACTTC. The chain uses TRBV6-2 or TRBV6-3 and TRBJ2-7, with D uncertain. V was cut by 0 bases and J by 7 bases, with 4 bases left in between. This CDR3 is built from 11 residues. Germline V CDR1 and CDR2: MNHEY, SVGEGT.

The gene calls are TRBV19 and TRBJ1-3; D is uncertain. V shed 6 bases and J shed 0 bases, with 12 bases lying between them. CDR3 length: 15 amino acids. Germline assignment: CDR1 LNHDA and CDR2 SQIVND (reference sequence). The CDR3 sequence: CASRSHSSSGNTIYF. For the CDR3, the DNA is TGTGCCAGTAGGTCGCACTCGAGCTCTGGAAACACCATATATTTT.

The chain couples TRBV3-1 (or the pseudogene TRBV3-2) to TRBJ1-1; TRBD1 agrees at 7 bases. This CDR3 contains 12 residues. Germline values: CDR1 LGHDT, CDR2 YNNKEL (reference sequence). The trim removed 4 bases at V and 8 bases at J, leaving 4 bases unmatched. CDR3 sequence (DNA): TGTGCCAGCAGCCGCGGGACAGTAGAAGCTTTCTTT. Protein: CASSRGTVEAFF.

The chain is built from TRBV5-6 and TRBJ1-1; TRBD1 aligns across 7 bases. After removal of 4 bases from V and 6 bases from J, the junction contained 6 bases not matched to a gene. The length of the CDR3 is 13 residues. CDR1 and CDR2 (germline): SGHDT, YYEEEE. CDR3 region: CASSLDRTPEAFF. CDR3 sequence (DNA): TGTGCCAGCAGCCTGGACAGGACGCCTGAAGCTTTCTTT.

The chain is built from TRBV6-5 and TRBJ1-2; D is perhaps TRBD1 (6 bases). CDR3 length: 15 residues. The ends were cut back, 6 bases at V and 6 bases at J, with 20 bases in the middle. Germline values: CDR1 MNHEY, CDR2 SVGAGI. CDR3 protein: CASSKANRDTDGYTF. In nucleotides, the CDR3 is TGTGCCAGCAGCAAAGCAAACCGGGACACCGATGGCTACACCTTC.

The V call is TRBV28, the J call TRBJ2-7, with D tentatively TRBD1 or TRBD2 (6 bases each). Germline CDR1 reads MDHEN; CDR2 reads SYDVKM. Trimming cost V 11 bases and J 2 bases, with 16 bases left between them. The CDR3 contains 13 residues. CDR3 amino acids: CAAGGLSTYEQYF. The CDR3 DNA follows: TGTGCCGCCGGGGGCTTGAGTACCTACGAGCAGTACTTC.

The J gene is TRBJ2-7, the V gene TRBV6-6, with a possible D match to TRBD1 (6 bases). V was cut by 2 bases and J by 1 base, with 15 bases left in between. CDR3 length equals 16 residues. The germline V gene encodes CDR1 MNHNY and CDR2 SVGAGI (reference sequence). The CDR3 reads CASSYPPGVRSYEQYF. The CDR3 DNA reads TGTGCCAGCAGTTACCCCCCAGGGGTAAGGTCCTACGAGCAGTACTTC.

The chain combines TRBV9 with TRBJ1-4; 7 bases are a match to TRBD1. The CDR3 has 15 residues. Per the germline V gene, CDR1 is SGDLS and CDR2 is YYNGEE. V gave up 4 bases and J gave up 6 bases; unmatched junction bases: 9. DNA of the CDR3: TGTGCCAGCAGCATTCGACAGGGCAATTATGAAAAACTGTTTTTT. It specifies CASSIRQGNYEKLFF.

This clone was detected many times. The chain couples TRBV6-8 to TRBJ2-2; 7 bases are shared with TRBD1. The V gene end was trimmed by 5 bases and the J gene end by 7 bases; junction bases not matched to a gene: 10. This CDR3 spans 15 amino acids. From germline, CDR1 is MNHGY and CDR2 SAAAGT. CDR3 bases: TGTGCCAGCAGTGGGACAGTGAAGAAAAACGGGGAGCTGTTTTTT. Amino acid sequence: CASSGTVKKNGELFF.

The chain recombines TRBV15 with TRBJ2-7; D call uncertain. V was clipped by 0 bases and J by 0 bases, with 6 bases between them. CDR3 size: 14 residues. Per germline, CDR1 LNHNV and CDR2 YYDKDF (reference sequence). CDR3 coding DNA: TGTGCCACCAGCAGAGAAGGCACCTCCTACGAGCAGTACTTC. It translates to CATSREGTSYEQYF.